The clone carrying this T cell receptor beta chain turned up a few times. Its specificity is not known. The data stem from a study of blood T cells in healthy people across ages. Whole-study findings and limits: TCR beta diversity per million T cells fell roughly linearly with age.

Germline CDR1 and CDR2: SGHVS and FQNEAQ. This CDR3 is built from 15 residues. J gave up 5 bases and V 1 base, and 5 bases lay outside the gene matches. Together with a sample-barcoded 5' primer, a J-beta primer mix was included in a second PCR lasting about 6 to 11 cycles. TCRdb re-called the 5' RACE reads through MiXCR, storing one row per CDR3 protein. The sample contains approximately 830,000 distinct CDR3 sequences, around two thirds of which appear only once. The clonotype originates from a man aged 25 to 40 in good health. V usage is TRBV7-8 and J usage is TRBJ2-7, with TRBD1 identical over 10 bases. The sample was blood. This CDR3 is CASSLGDRGHNEQYF. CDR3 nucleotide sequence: TGTGCCAGCAGCTTAGGAGACAGGGGGCACAACGAGCAGTACTTC.